These 30 T cell receptor beta chains share one sample of origin, sequenced in a study of blood T cell repertoires in COVID-19. Data came from immunoSEQ multiplex PCR; TCRdb stores just in-frame clones and leaves some out. The sample lists under 130,000 clones; about 85% were seen once. The sequenced sample was peripheral blood. The receptors stem from a human donor in a cohort sampled during active COVID-19.

The V and J genes are TRBV29-1 and TRBJ2-1, with D maybe TRBD1 (6 bases). The V end lost 5 bases, the J end lost 2 bases, and 10 bases lay between the germline ends. Germline CDR1 reads SQVTM; CDR2 reads ANQGSEA. There are 13 residues in the CDR3. The CDR3 DNA is TGCAGCGTTTTTGGGGGCCCCTACAATGAGCAGTTCTTC. This sequence encodes CSVFGGPYNEQFF.

The CDR3 loop is CASSVEPSWGTDTQYF. For the CDR3, the DNA is TGTGCCAGCAGCGTAGAGCCTAGCTGGGGCACAGATACGCAGTATTTT. The rearrangement links TRBV9 to TRBJ2-3; weak D call: TRBD2 (5 bases). Germline values: CDR1 SGDLS, CDR2 YYNGEE. This CDR3 has 16 residues. V was shortened by 0 bases and J by 1 base, with 12 bases between the two germline ends.

This clone was counted between two and nine times. This rearrangement joins TRBV28 to TRBJ1-2, with D possibly being TRBD1 (5 bases). Per germline, CDR1 MDHEN and CDR2 SYDVKM. The V gene lost 1 base and the J gene lost 4 bases, with 10 bases spanning the gap. The CDR3 has 14 residues. The CDR3 loop is CASSLLGQTYGYTF. CDR3 sequence (DNA): TGTGCCAGCAGTTTATTGGGGCAGACCTATGGCTACACCTTC.

The V and J genes are TRBV7-9 and TRBJ2-2; a weak D match, TRBD1 (6 bases). V lost 2 bases, J lost 9 bases, and 16 bases lay in between. Per the germline V gene, CDR1 is SEHNR and CDR2 is FQNEAQ (reference sequence). This CDR3 spans 15 amino acids. Here the CDR3 reads CASSLNQGLFWELFF. Written as DNA, the CDR3 is TGTGCCAGCAGCTTAAATCAGGGGCTATTCTGGGAGCTGTTTTTT. Together with reference TRBV7-9 and TRBJ2-2, the CDR3 gives the full variable domain: DTGVSQNPRHKITKRGQNVTFRCDPISEHNRLYWYRQTLGQGPEFLTYFQNEAQLEKSRLLSDRFSAERPKGSFSTLEIQRTEQGDSAMYLCASSLNQGLFWELFFGEGSRLTVL.

This clone was picked up one time. The rearrangement joins TRBV5-1 to TRBJ2-1, with TRBD2 matching over 12 bases. The J segment lost 10 bases and the V segment lost 4 bases, leaving 9 bases of the junction unmatched. Per the germline V gene, CDR1 is SGHRS and CDR2 is YFSETQ. The CDR3 loop spans 15 amino acids. The CDR3 sequence: CASSPLAGGPKEQFF. The CDR3 nucleotides are TGCGCCAGCAGCCCCCTAGCGGGAGGGCCTAAAGAGCAGTTCTTC.

V gene TRBV30 combines with J gene TRBJ2-5; D is unclear. The CDR3 consists of 14 residues. The ends were cut back, 0 bases at V and 0 bases at J, with 8 bases in the middle. The germline CDR1 and CDR2 sequences are GTSNPN and SVGIG (reference sequence). The CDR3 DNA reads TGTGCCTGGAGTGTTTTTGCGTACCAAGAGACCCAGTACTTC. Its protein is CAWSVFAYQETQYF. Variable domain in full (rest from reference TRBV30 and TRBJ2-5): SQTIHQWPATLVQPVGSPLSLECTVEGTSNPNLYWYRQAAGRGLQLLFYSVGIGQISSEVPQNLSASRPQDRQFILSSKKLLLSDSGFYLCAWSVFAYQETQYFGPGTRLLVL.

The gene calls are TRBV18 and TRBJ2-1; maybe TRBD2 (6 bases). In germline, CDR1 is KGHSH, CDR2 LQKENI. V lost 5 bases and J lost 8, with 13 bases in between. The CDR3 totals 13 residues. CDR3 loop: CASSWGERDEQFF. Here the CDR3 DNA reads TGTGCCAGCTCATGGGGGGAGAGAGATGAGCAGTTCTTC.

The chain combines TRBV7-9 with TRBJ1-2; TRBD1 aligns across 10 bases. The CDR3 runs 15 residues. Germline V gene lookup returns CDR1 SEHNR and CDR2 FQNEAQ (reference sequence). Unmatched junction bases numbered 11, after V lost 5 bases and J lost 8 bases. The CDR3 reads CASSHASGTGDGYTF. The CDR3 region has the DNA TGTGCCAGCAGCCACGCCTCCGGGACAGGGGACGGCTACACCTTC.

The chain combines TRBV18 with TRBJ2-5; TRBD2 aligns across 7 bases. Germline loops: CDR1 KGHSH, CDR2 LQKENI. The CDR3 spans 14 residues. V shed 5 bases, J shed 1 base, and the junction held 4 bases outside the gene matches. CDR3 region: CASSGRGPQETQYF. CDR3 DNA: TGTGCCAGCTCAGGGAGGGGACCCCAAGAGACCCAGTACTTC.

The chain uses TRBV19 and TRBJ1-3; 10 bases match TRBD1. This CDR3 has 16 amino acids. Germline loops: CDR1 LNHDA, CDR2 SQIVND (reference sequence). The ends lost 6 bases at V and 3 bases at J; junction bases unmatched: 8. The CDR3 DNA is TGTGCCAGTAGGGCTGACAGGGGGCTGATTGGAAACACCATATATTTT. Amino acid sequence: CASRADRGLIGNTIYF.

The chain recombines TRBV28 with TRBJ1-5; D is ambiguous. The germline V and J ends were trimmed by 2 bases and 5 bases, with 10 bases remaining between them. This CDR3 has 14 amino acids. Germline assignment: CDR1 MDHEN and CDR2 SYDVKM. As DNA, the CDR3 is TGTGCCAGCAGTTTACCCTACACAGATCAGCCCCAGCATTTT. It codes for CASSLPYTDQPQHF.

J is TRBJ1-1 and V is TRBV9; 7 bases line up with TRBD1. This CDR3 contains 15 residues. CDR1 and CDR2 from the germline V gene are SGDLS and YYNGEE. J gave up 1 base and V 4 bases, and 7 bases lay outside the gene matches. In nucleotides, the CDR3 is TGTGCCAGCAGCTACGGACAGGCGGGGAACACTGAAGCTTTCTTT. Protein product: CASSYGQAGNTEAFF.

The chain links TRBV9 to TRBJ2-2, with 8 bases fitting TRBD2. The CDR3 runs to 15 residues. V lost 1 base to trimming and J lost 3 bases; unmatched junction nucleotides: 2. Germline V gene data show CDR1 as SGDLS and CDR2 as YYNGEE. In nucleotides, the CDR3 is TGTGCCAGCAGCGTAACTAGCGGATACACCGGGGAGCTGTTTTTT. Protein: CASSVTSGYTGELFF.

This clone occurred a few times. The chain carries TRBV7-9 and TRBJ1-4; TRBD1 aligns across 8 bases. The CDR3 has 14 amino acids. Germline CDR1 and CDR2: SEHNR and FQNEAQ (reference sequence). V lost 2 bases to trimming and J lost 5 bases; unmatched junction nucleotides: 1. The CDR3 bases are TGTGCCAGCAGCTTAAGGACAGGGAATGAAAAACTGTTTTTT. This translates into CASSLRTGNEKLFF. The full variable domain, completed using reference TRBV7-9 and TRBJ1-4, is DTGVSQNPRHKITKRGQNVTFRCDPISEHNRLYWYRQTLGQGPEFLTYFQNEAQLEKSRLLSDRFSAERPKGSFSTLEIQRTEQGDSAMYLCASSLRTGNEKLFFGSGTQLSVL.

The table lists this clone with many counts. The chain couples TRBV12-5 to TRBJ2-1; TRBD2 might be the D (7 bases). V was clipped by 4 bases and J by 0 bases, with 10 bases between them. The CDR3 runs 15 residues. Germline CDR1 is LGHNT and CDR2 is FRNRAP. The CDR3 bases are TGTGCTAGTGGTTGGGGGGGCCTCTCCTACAATGAGCAGTTCTTC. It translates to CASGWGGLSYNEQFF.

The chain employs TRBV23-1 and TRBJ1-1; possibly TRBD1 for D (6 bases). TRBV23-1 counts as an open reading frame of uncertain function. The CDR3 sequence is 18 residues long. The ends were cut back, 4 bases at V and 8 bases at J, with 29 bases in the middle. CDR3 DNA sequence: TGCGCCAGCAGTCGTGGACTCCGAGGGGGGGTTCAGAAGTGGGAAGCTTTCTTT. Residues: CASSRGLRGGVQKWEAFF.

This clone was seen a few times. The genes are TRBV5-1 and TRBJ2-2; weak D call: TRBD2 (6 bases). CDR1 and CDR2 (germline): SGHRS, YFSETQ. The ends were cut back, 0 bases at V and 4 bases at J, with 10 bases in the middle. This CDR3 has 15 amino acids. CDR3 in DNA: TGCGCCAGCAGCTTGGCCGGGGGTGGCACCGGGGAGCTGTTTTTT. It is translated as CASSLAGGGTGELFF. The entire variable domain, with the rest obtained from reference TRBV5-1 and TRBJ2-2, is as follows: KAGVTQTPRYLIKTRGQQVTLSCSPISGHRSVSWYQQTPGQGLQFLFEYFSETQRNKGNFPGRFSGRQFSNSRSEMNVSTLELGDSALYLCASSLAGGGTGELFFGEGSRLTVL.

The chain combines TRBV29-1 with TRBJ2-1; D unresolved. CDR1 is SQVTM, CDR2 ANQGSEA, per germline. The V end was cut by 7 bases, the J end by 8 bases, with 15 bases between. The CDR3 contains 12 residues. CDR3 DNA: TGCAGCGAAATATCTCCCGCGGATGAGCAGTTCTTC. Amino acids: CSEISPADEQFF.

The chain links TRBV6-5 to TRBJ1-1, with TRBD1 identical over 7 bases. Germline V gene sequence: CDR1 MNHEY, CDR2 SVGAGI. V was pared by 6 bases and J by 10 bases, with 11 bases of the junction left unmatched. This CDR3 is 13 amino acids long. The CDR3, as DNA: TGTGCCAGCAGCCGACAGGGCTTGGGGAGAGCTTTCTTT. It translates to CASSRQGLGRAFF.

The table lists this clone with a count of one. For the CDR3, the DNA is TGTGCCAGCAGCCCCCGGGCTCTAGCGGGAGACGAGCAGTTCTTC. It is translated as CASSPRALAGDEQFF. This chain joins TRBV11-2 and TRBJ2-1; TRBD2 matches 10 bases. Germline trimming cut 5 bases from V and 10 bases from J; bases unmatched to any gene: 11. This CDR3 has 15 residues. From germline, CDR1 is SGHAT and CDR2 FQNNGV.

This clone turned up a few times. This chain joins TRBV28 and TRBJ2-7; 8 nucleotides line up with TRBD2. The CDR3 loop spans 16 amino acids. The V and J ends lost 3 bases and 2 bases, in that order; junction bases with no gene match: 9. Germline CDR1 reads MDHEN; CDR2 reads SYDVKM. The CDR3 region is CASSLPGGGITYEQYF. As DNA, the CDR3 is TGTGCCAGCAGTTTGCCGGGCGGGGGGATTACCTACGAGCAGTACTTC.

The chain joins TRBV7-2 to TRBJ2-1; tentatively, D is TRBD2 (6 bases). This CDR3 has 14 amino acids. V shed 11 bases and J shed 2 bases, with 16 bases lying between them. Germline V gives CDR1 SGHTA, CDR2 FQGNSA. Here the CDR3 DNA reads TGTGCCGGGGGGAGAGGTAGGACCTACAATGAGCAGTTCTTC. This encodes CAGGRGRTYNEQFF. Full variable domain (remainder filled in from reference TRBV7-2 and TRBJ2-1): GAGVSQSPSNKVTEKGKDVELRCDPISGHTALYWYRQSLGQGLEFLIYFQGNSAPDKSGLPSDRFSAERTGGSVSTLTIQRTQQEDSAVYLCAGGRGRTYNEQFFGPGTRLTVL.

V and J are TRBV5-1 and TRBJ2-2, with TRBD2 identical over 12 bases. The germline CDR1 and CDR2 sequences are SGHRS and YFSETQ. The CDR3 consists of 18 residues. V was clipped by 2 bases and J by 2 bases; unmatched bases: 7. DNA for the CDR3: TGCGCCAGCAGCTTCGGCCTACTAGCGGGAGGTAACACCGGGGAGCTGTTTTTT. It specifies CASSFGLLAGGNTGELFF. Drawing the rest from reference TRBV5-1 and TRBJ2-2, the complete variable domain is KAGVTQTPRYLIKTRGQQVTLSCSPISGHRSVSWYQQTPGQGLQFLFEYFSETQRNKGNFPGRFSGRQFSNSRSEMNVSTLELGDSALYLCASSFGLLAGGNTGELFFGEGSRLTVL.

The CDR3 sequence is CASKGGVNSPLHF. The DNA of the CDR3 is TGCGCCAGCAAGGGGGGGGTGAATTCACCCCTCCACTTT. V gene TRBV5-1 combines with J gene TRBJ1-6, with D possibly matching TRBD1 (6 bases). V gave up 6 bases and J gave up 7 bases, with 11 bases separating them. There are 13 residues in the CDR3. Germline CDR1 SGHRS, CDR2 YFSETQ. Drawing the rest from reference TRBV5-1 and TRBJ1-6, the complete variable domain is KAGVTQTPRYLIKTRGQQVTLSCSPISGHRSVSWYQQTPGQGLQFLFEYFSETQRNKGNFPGRFSGRQFSNSRSEMNVSTLELGDSALYLCASKGGVNSPLHFGNGTRLTVT.

This chain uses TRBV19 with TRBJ2-2; D is perhaps TRBD2 (5 bases). The CDR3 extends over 15 amino acids. The germline V gene has CDR1 LNHDA and CDR2 SQIVND (reference sequence). Trimming cost V 8 bases and J 5 bases, with 18 bases left between them. The CDR3 here is CASCFGVVGTGELFF. The DNA of the CDR3 is TGTGCCAGTTGCTTCGGGGTCGTTGGGACCGGGGAGCTGTTTTTT.

The J gene is TRBJ2-2, the V gene TRBV9; no firm D call. With 0 bases removed from V and 5 bases from J, the gap between germline ends came to 14 bases. CDR1 is SGDLS, CDR2 YYNGEE, per germline. CDR3 length: 16 amino acids. The CDR3 nucleotides are TGTGCCAGCAGCGTAGAACGTGGAGCAAGGACCGGGGAGCTGTTTTTT. Translated, it gives CASSVERGARTGELFF.

The chain employs TRBV25-1 and TRBJ2-7, with 9 positions matching TRBD1. The CDR3 covers 14 residues. Germline-derived CDR1 and CDR2 are MGHDK and SYGVNS. With 5 bases clipped from V and 3 bases from J, the junction kept 5 bases outside the gene matches. CDR3 bases: TGTGCCAGCAGTAAGACAGGGGGGAGCTACGAGCAGTACTTC. Its translation is CASSKTGGSYEQYF.

The rearrangement links TRBV4-2 to TRBJ2-1; no clear D. The CDR3 runs to 14 residues. The V end was cut by 6 bases, the J end by 8 bases, with 17 bases between. CDR1 and CDR2 from the germline V gene are LGHNA and YNFKEQ. CDR3 region: CASRPHPSYDEQFF. The CDR3 nucleotides read TGTGCCAGCAGGCCCCACCCCAGTTACGATGAGCAGTTCTTC.

J is TRBJ2-7 and V is TRBV5-4; the match to TRBD2 covers 11 bases. CDR3 length equals 15 residues. J was trimmed by 6 bases and V by 0 bases; bases with no gene match: 5. Germline V CDR1 and CDR2: SGHNT, YYREEE (reference sequence). The CDR3 spells CASSLASGGPFEQYF. CDR3 nucleotide sequence: TGTGCCAGCAGCTTGGCTAGCGGGGGGCCCTTCGAGCAGTACTTC.

The chain links TRBV6-5 to TRBJ2-2; D unclear. V was cut by 6 bases and J by 3 bases, with 5 bases left in between. CDR3 size: 12 residues. Germline V gene lookup returns CDR1 MNHEY and CDR2 SVGAGI. CDR3 bases: TGTGCCAGCAGGGCCTACACCGGGGAGCTGTTTTTT. Translation gives CASRAYTGELFF.